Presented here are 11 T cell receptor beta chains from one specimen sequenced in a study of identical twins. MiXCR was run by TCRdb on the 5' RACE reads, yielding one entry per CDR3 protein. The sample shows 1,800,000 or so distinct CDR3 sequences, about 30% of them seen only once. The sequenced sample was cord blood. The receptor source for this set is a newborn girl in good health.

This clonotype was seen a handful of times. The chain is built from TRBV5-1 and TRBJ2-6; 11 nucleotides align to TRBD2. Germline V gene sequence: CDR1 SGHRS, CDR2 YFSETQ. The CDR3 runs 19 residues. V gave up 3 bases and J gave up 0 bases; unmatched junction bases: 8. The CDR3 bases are TGCGCCAGCAGCTCACTACTAGCGGGGGTGCCCTCTGGGGCCAACGTCCTGACTTTC. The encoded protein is CASSSLLAGVPSGANVLTF.

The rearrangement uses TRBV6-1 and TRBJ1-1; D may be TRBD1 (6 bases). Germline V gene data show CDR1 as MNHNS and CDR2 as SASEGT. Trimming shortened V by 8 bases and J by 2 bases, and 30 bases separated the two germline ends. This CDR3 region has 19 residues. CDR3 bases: TGTGCCAGCCAAATATATGGGACACCAGTCCTCGAGCGAAACACTGAAGCTTTCTTT. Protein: CASQIYGTPVLERNTEAFF.

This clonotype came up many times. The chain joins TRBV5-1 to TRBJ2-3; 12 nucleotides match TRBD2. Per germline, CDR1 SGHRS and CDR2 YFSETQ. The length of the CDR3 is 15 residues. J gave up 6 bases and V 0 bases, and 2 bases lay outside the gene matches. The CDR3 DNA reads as TGCGCCAGCAGCTTGGGACTAGCGGGAGAGGATACGCAGTATTTT. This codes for CASSLGLAGEDTQYF.

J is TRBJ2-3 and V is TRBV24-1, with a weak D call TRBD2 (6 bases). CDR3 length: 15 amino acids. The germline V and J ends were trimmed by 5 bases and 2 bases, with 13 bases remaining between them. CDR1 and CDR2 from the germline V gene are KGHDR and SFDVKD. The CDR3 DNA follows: TGTGCCACCAGTGTGGGGGGAGTCCTCACAGATACGCAGTATTTT. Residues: CATSVGGVLTDTQYF.

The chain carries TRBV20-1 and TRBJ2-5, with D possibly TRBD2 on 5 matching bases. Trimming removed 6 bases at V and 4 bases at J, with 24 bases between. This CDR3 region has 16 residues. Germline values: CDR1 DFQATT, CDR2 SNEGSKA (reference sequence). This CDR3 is CSADTEERPARETQYF. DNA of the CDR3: TGCAGTGCCGACACAGAAGAGCGGCCCGCTAGAGAGACCCAGTACTTC.

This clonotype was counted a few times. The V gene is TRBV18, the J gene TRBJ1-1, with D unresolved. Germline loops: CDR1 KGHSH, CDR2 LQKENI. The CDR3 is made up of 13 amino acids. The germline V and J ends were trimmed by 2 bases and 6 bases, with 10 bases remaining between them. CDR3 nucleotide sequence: TGTGCCAGCTCACCAGCGCTCACGTCTGAAGCTTTCTTT. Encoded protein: CASSPALTSEAFF.

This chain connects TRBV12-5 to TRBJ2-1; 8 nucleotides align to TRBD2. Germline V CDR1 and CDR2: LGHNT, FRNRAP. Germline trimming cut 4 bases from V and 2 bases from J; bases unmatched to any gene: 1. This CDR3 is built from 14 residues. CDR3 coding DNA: TGTGCTAGTGGTTCGGGGGGGCCCTACAATGAGCAGTTCTTC. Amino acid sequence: CASGSGGPYNEQFF.

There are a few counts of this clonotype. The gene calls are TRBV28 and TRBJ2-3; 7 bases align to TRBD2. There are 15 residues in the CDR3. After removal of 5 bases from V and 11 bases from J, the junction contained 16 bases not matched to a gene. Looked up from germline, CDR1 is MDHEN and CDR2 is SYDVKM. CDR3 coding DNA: TGTGCCAGCAGTCCATGGGGGGAGGGAGGTAAGAAGCAGTATTTT. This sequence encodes CASSPWGEGGKKQYF.

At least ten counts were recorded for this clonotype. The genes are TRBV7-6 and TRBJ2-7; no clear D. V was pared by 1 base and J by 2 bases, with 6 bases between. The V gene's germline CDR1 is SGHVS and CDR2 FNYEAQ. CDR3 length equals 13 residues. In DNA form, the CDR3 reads TGTGCCAGCAGCTTAGGGATACCCTACGAGCAGTACTTC. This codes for CASSLGIPYEQYF.

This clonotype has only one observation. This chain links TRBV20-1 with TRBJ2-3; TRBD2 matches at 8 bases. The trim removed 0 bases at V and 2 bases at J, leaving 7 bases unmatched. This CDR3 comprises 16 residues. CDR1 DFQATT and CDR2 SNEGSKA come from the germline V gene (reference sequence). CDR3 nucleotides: TGCAGTGCTAGAGATCGCCCGGGAGGGCCCACAGATACGCAGTATTTT. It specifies CSARDRPGGPTDTQYF.

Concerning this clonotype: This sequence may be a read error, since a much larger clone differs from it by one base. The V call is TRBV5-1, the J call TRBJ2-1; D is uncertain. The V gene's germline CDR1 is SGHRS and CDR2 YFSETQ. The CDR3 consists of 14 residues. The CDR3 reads CASGLKTPYNEQFF. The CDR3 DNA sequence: TGCGCCAGCGGCTTGAAAACTCCGTACAATGAGCAGTTCTTC.